This is a list of T cell receptor beta chains from one sample in a study of regulatory T cells in long-lasting Graves disease. Each CDR3 protein gets one entry after TCRdb re-called the multiplex PCR reads with MiXCR. The sample holds about 620,000 distinct CDR3 sequences, about 16% seen once. The data also belong to a second study, concerning T cells in Graves' hyperthyroidism and ophthalmopathy.

Sequences were derived from peripheral blood mononuclear cells (PBMCs), sampled at new diagnosis, from a patient treated with antithyroid drugs. The receptor source for this set is a woman aged 30 to 39 with Graves disease. CDR3s include the opening cysteine and the closing phenylalanine or tryptophan. D genes are given only for firm matches. Clone size is stated in some rows and not others, as once, few, many or a class when expanded.

cdr3_length clone_size j_call v_call d_call cdr3_nt cdr3_aa
13 many TRBJ2-7 TRBV6-1 TRBD1 TGTGCCAGCAGTCAGGGACAGTCCCCAGAGCAGTACTTC CASSQGQSPEQYF
14 few TRBJ2-1 TRBV7-8 TRBD2 TGTGCCAGCAGCTTAGCGGGAGGGCAGAATGAGCAGTTCTTC CASSLAGGQNEQFF
15 many TRBJ1-1 TRBV19 TRBD1 TGTGCCAGTAGACCTCCGGGACAGGGGAACACTGAAGCTTTCTTT CASRPPGQGNTEAFF
15 - TRBJ2-2 TRBV4-2 - TGTGCCAGCAGCCAACCCCAGAAGAACACCGGGGAGCTGTTTTTT CASSQPQKNTGELFF
17 many TRBJ2-1 TRBV15 TRBD1 TGTGCCACCAGCAGTCCGACCTACAGGGGTTCCTACAATGAGCAGTTCTTC CATSSPTYRGSYNEQFF
15 many TRBJ2-7 TRBV27 TRBD2 TGTGCCAGCGCAAAACCTAGCGGGAGGTGGTACGAGCAGTACTTC CASAKPSGRWYEQYF
15 many TRBJ2-7 TRBV2 TRBD2 TGTGCCACATCCTCGACTAGCGGGAGTTCCTACGAGCAGTACTTC CATSSTSGSSYEQYF
16 once TRBJ2-1 TRBV27 - TGTGCCAGCAGCCCTGCGGGAGGACAGGGGTGGAATGAGCAGTTCTTC CASSPAGGQGWNEQFF
15 few TRBJ1-5 TRBV18 - TGTGCCAGCTCATTTCTTGGAGGGGGTGAGGAGCCCCAGCATTTT CASSFLGGGEEPQHF
15 - TRBJ1-3 TRBV27 TRBD1 TGTGCCAGCAGTGCTACAGGGGGCTCTGGAAACACCATATATTTT CASSATGGSGNTIYF
12 many TRBJ2-1 TRBV3-1 - TGTGCCAGCAGCCAAAACAGGGATGAGCAGTTCTTC CASSQNRDEQFF
12 - TRBJ2-5 TRBV7-3 TRBD1 TGTGCCAGCAGCTTGGGACAGGGGGACACCTCATTC CASSLGQGDTSF
15 few TRBJ1-5 TRBV7-2 - TGTGCCAGCAGCTTAGGGGCATTCGGCAATCAGCCCCAGCATTTT CASSLGAFGNQPQHF
17 many TRBJ1-1 TRBV27 TRBD1 TGTGCCAGCAGCGGAGGACAGGGGGCAATTAGCGACACTGAAGCTTTCTTT CASSGGQGAISDTEAFF
14 - TRBJ2-2 TRBV7-3 TRBD2 TGTGCCAGCAGCTTGACTAGCGCGGTCGGGGAGCTGTTTTTT CASSLTSAVGELFF
13 many TRBJ2-7 TRBV12-3/TRBV12-4 - TGTGCCAGCAGCTTATTGGAGACCTACGAGCAGTACTTC CASSLLETYEQYF
16 many TRBJ1-5 TRBV20-1 - TGCAGTGCTAGAGATCTCGCGGGAGAAGGCAATCAGCCCCAGCATTTT CSARDLAGEGNQPQHF
16 many TRBJ2-2 TRBV7-9 TRBD1 TGTGCCAGCAGCTTGACCGGGACAGGGTCGGGCGGGGAGCTGTTTTTT CASSLTGTGSGGELFF
12 few TRBJ1-1 TRBV7-3 - TGTGCCAGCAGCTTAATTGAGACTGAAGCTTTCTTT CASSLIETEAFF
14 many TRBJ1-6 TRBV7-2 - TGTGCCAGCAGCTTATTACCGGGCTGGTCACCCCTCCACTTT CASSLLPGWSPLHF
15 many TRBJ1-2 TRBV24-1 TRBD1 TGTGCCACCAGTGATTCTACGACAGGGGTCTATGGCTACACCTTC CATSDSTTGVYGYTF
14 few TRBJ2-5 TRBV15 TRBD2 TGTGCCACCAGCCAGCGGGAGGGCCGAAAGACCCAGTACTTC CATSQREGRKTQYF
17 - TRBJ1-5 TRBV19 - TGTGCCAGTAGTATAGGAACCGGGACTGTCGGCAATCAGCCCCAGCATTTT CASSIGTGTVGNQPQHF
12 few TRBJ2-1 TRBV12-3/TRBV12-4 - TGTGCCAGCAGTTTCTCGGCTAACGAGCAGTTCTTC CASSFSANEQFF
17 - TRBJ1-6 TRBV5-1 - TGCGCCAGCAGCTCGGGACCGATGAGCTCCTATAATTCACCCCTCCACTTT CASSSGPMSSYNSPLHF
15 once TRBJ1-1 TRBV5-1 TRBD1 TGCGCCAGCAGCGGGGGGACAGGGATCAACACTGAAGCTTTCTTT CASSGGTGINTEAFF
13 many TRBJ1-1 TRBV29-1 TRBD1 TGCAGCGCCCCGGACAGGCGGAACACTGAAGCTTTCTTT CSAPDRRNTEAFF
13 many TRBJ2-1 TRBV7-9 - TGTGCCAGCAGCTGGGACGGTTACAATGAGCAGTTCTTC CASSWDGYNEQFF
16 few TRBJ2-2 TRBV4-1 TRBD1 TGCGCCAGCAGCCGTCCCGGGACAGGGTACACCGGGGAGCTGTTTTTT CASSRPGTGYTGELFF
18 many TRBJ2-5 TRBV7-2 - TGTGCCAGCAGCTTCTCCCCCATTTATGGTAGCGGCCAAGAGACCCAGTACTTC CASSFSPIYGSGQETQYF
11 - TRBJ2-7 TRBV20-1 - TGCAGTGCTAGACCTATCTGGGAGCAGTACTTC CSARPIWEQYF
15 few TRBJ2-3 TRBV5-4 TRBD1 TGTGCCAGCAGCAAACAGGGGGAGATCACAGATACGCAGTATTTT CASSKQGEITDTQYF
17 many TRBJ2-2 TRBV28 TRBD1 TGTGCCAGCATCCCACCGGAGGGACAGGGGTACACCGGGGAGCTGTTTTTT CASIPPEGQGYTGELFF
13 many TRBJ1-2 TRBV12-3/TRBV12-4 TRBD1 TGTGCCAGCAGTACACAGGGGTCCTATGGCTACACCTTC CASSTQGSYGYTF
13 few TRBJ1-5 TRBV19 - TGTGCCAGTAGTATTCAGGGTATGCAGCCCCAGCATTTT CASSIQGMQPQHF
16 many TRBJ2-1 TRBV7-9 - TGTGCCAGCAGCTTAGTGACGGGATCGCCTTACAATGAGCAGTTCTTC CASSLVTGSPYNEQFF
14 - TRBJ2-7 TRBV18 - TGTGCCAGCTCACCACGCGGAGTCTCCTACGAGCAGTACTTC CASSPRGVSYEQYF
13 - TRBJ2-7 TRBV4-1 - TGCGCCAGCAGCCAACCCGACTATGTCGAGCAGTACTTC CASSQPDYVEQYF
18 - TRBJ1-3 TRBV3-1 TRBD1 TGTGCCAGCAGCCAAGCGGCATGGGGGCAGGGGGTACGACACACCATATATTTT CASSQAAWGQGVRHTIYF
12 - TRBJ1-1 TRBV5-6 TRBD1 TGTGCCAGCACCCTTCAGGGGGCGAAAGCTTTCTTT CASTLQGAKAFF
17 many TRBJ1-1 TRBV28 - TGTGCCAGCAGTTTATGGGCGGGGTCCTTCGAGGGCACTGAAGCTTTCTTT CASSLWAGSFEGTEAFF